The 20 T cell receptor beta chains in this list originate from one sample, sequenced in a study of T cell responses to AZD1222 COVID-19 vaccine. The table came from immunoSEQ multiplex PCR; TCRdb's copy has only in-frame clones and leaves some out. The sample lists about 180,000 clones; approximately 94% were seen once. The sequencing here drew on peripheral blood, taken on day 0 of AZD1222 vaccination. These receptors originate from an adult in good health.

The count of this clone is one. The V and J genes are TRBV30 and TRBJ1-1; TRBD1 might be the D (6 bases). Trimming shortened V by 5 bases and J by 5 bases, and 18 bases separated the two germline ends. Germline V gene sequence: CDR1 GTSNPN, CDR2 SVGIG (reference sequence). This CDR3 is 14 amino acids long. CDR3 region: CAWDPVQGRTEAFF. CDR3 bases: TGTGCCTGGGATCCGGTGCAGGGGCGTACTGAAGCTTTCTTT.

The V call is TRBV14, the J call TRBJ1-1; D might be TRBD1 (5 bases). V lost 0 bases and J 6 bases, leaving 14 bases between the germline ends. The CDR3 length is 15 residues. Germline assignment: CDR1 SGHDN and CDR2 FVKESK. The CDR3: CASSQDPQGKAEAFF. The CDR3 region has the DNA TGTGCCAGCAGCCAAGATCCCCAGGGAAAGGCTGAAGCTTTCTTT.

This clone has a single count. V gene TRBV5-6 combines with J gene TRBJ2-2; D call uncertain. There are 17 residues in the CDR3. CDR1 SGHDT and CDR2 YYEEEE come from the germline V gene. The ends were cut back, 0 bases at V and 3 bases at J, with 15 bases in the middle. CDR3 sequence reads: CASSLDGVRLDTGELFF. DNA of the CDR3: TGTGCCAGCAGCTTGGACGGCGTGCGGCTGGACACCGGGGAGCTGTTTTTT.

The V and J genes are TRBV24-1 and TRBJ1-5; tentatively, D is TRBD1 (5 bases). This CDR3 has 16 amino acids. V lost 1 base to trimming and J lost 11 bases, with 20 bases between them. CDR1 and CDR2 (germline): KGHDR, SFDVKD. CDR3 sequence: CATSDFGGAGFIAQHF. The CDR3 DNA reads as TGTGCCACCAGTGATTTTGGTGGGGCCGGCTTTATAGCCCAGCATTTT.

The chain uses TRBV19 and TRBJ1-2, with D hard to call. The CDR3 runs to 15 residues. With 8 bases removed from V and 0 bases from J, the gap between germline ends came to 16 bases. Germline loops: CDR1 LNHDA, CDR2 SQIVND (reference sequence). The CDR3 region is CASVLHGSSNYGYTF. The CDR3 DNA is TGTGCCAGTGTTTTACACGGAAGCTCTAACTATGGCTACACCTTC.

This clone appeared a few times. The chain has TRBV30 and TRBJ2-7; 9 bases are a match to TRBD2. Germline lookup yields CDR1 GTSNPN and CDR2 SVGIG (reference sequence). The CDR3 loop spans 14 amino acids. V gave up 0 bases and J gave up 3 bases; unmatched junction bases: 3. The CDR3, as DNA: TGTGCCTGGAGTGTGACTAGCGGAAACTACGAGCAGTACTTC. It yields the protein CAWSVTSGNYEQYF.

This clone was seen a handful of times. The chain couples TRBV7-9 to TRBJ1-1; TRBD1 matches 9 bases. The CDR3 totals 16 residues. V trimming: 5 bases; J trimming: 5 bases; junction bases outside the gene matches: 12. Germline CDR1 SEHNR, CDR2 FQNEAQ (reference sequence). In DNA form, the CDR3 reads TGTGCCAGCAGCCCAGCCCACGGACAGGGGATGACTGAAGCTTTCTTT. As protein: CASSPAHGQGMTEAFF.

This clone was seen just once. This chain connects TRBV3-1 (or the pseudogene TRBV3-2) to TRBJ2-2; possible D gene TRBD1, 6 bases. The CDR3 length is 19 residues. CDR1 and CDR2 from the germline V gene are LGHDT and YNNKEL (reference sequence). V was trimmed by 3 bases and J by 0 bases, leaving 20 bases between them. The CDR3 region has the DNA TGTGCCAGCAGCCATGCTATTTTGACAGGCCCAGCGAACACCGGGGAGCTGTTTTTT. Its protein is CASSHAILTGPANTGELFF.

The V and J genes are TRBV25-1 and TRBJ1-1; no clear D gene. The germline CDR1 and CDR2 sequences are MGHDK and SYGVNS. The CDR3 runs 14 residues. The V and J ends lost 7 bases and 8 bases respectively, with 20 bases between them. The CDR3 DNA is TGTGCCAGCACCGCTCTTGGAAGGCATTACGAAGCTTTCTTT. Its translation: CASTALGRHYEAFF.

This clone has a handful of counts. V usage is TRBV6-5 and J usage is TRBJ1-6; D may be TRBD1 (6 bases). V lost 6 bases and J 7 bases, leaving 13 bases between the germline ends. The CDR3 is made up of 14 amino acids. Per the germline V gene, CDR1 is MNHEY and CDR2 is SVGAGI. For the CDR3, the DNA is TGTGCCAGCAGCCAACAGGGAGGGAATTCACCCCTCCACTTT. Protein sequence: CASSQQGGNSPLHF.

This clone was recorded only once. The genes are TRBV27 and TRBJ1-1; a weak D match, TRBD1 (6 bases). CDR3 size: 15 residues. The V end was cut by 0 bases, the J end by 7 bases, with 15 bases between. Germline V CDR1 and CDR2: MNHEY, SMNVEV (reference sequence). This CDR3 is CASSLSWGATVEAFF. The DNA of the CDR3 is TGTGCCAGCAGTTTATCGTGGGGGGCAACTGTTGAAGCTTTCTTT.

The chain links TRBV24-1 to TRBJ2-3; the D gene is possibly TRBD1 (6 bases). The V gene lost 6 bases and the J gene lost 0 bases, with 18 bases spanning the gap. The CDR3 is made up of 17 amino acids. The V gene's germline CDR1 is KGHDR and CDR2 SFDVKD. The CDR3 DNA reads TGTGCCACCAGTCGGGCAACAGGGTCCCCTAGCACAGATACGCAGTATTTT. This gives the protein CATSRATGSPSTDTQYF.

This clone was seen only once. The genes are TRBV30 and TRBJ1-2; tentatively, D is TRBD1 (6 bases). Trimming shortened V by 1 base and J by 8 bases, and 17 bases separated the two germline ends. Germline lookup yields CDR1 GTSNPN and CDR2 SVGIG (reference sequence). This CDR3 spans 14 amino acids. The CDR3 is CAWSGEARGGGYTF. DNA for the CDR3: TGTGCCTGGAGTGGGGAAGCCAGGGGCGGGGGCTACACCTTC.

This chain joins TRBV5-1 and TRBJ2-3; 10 nucleotides line up with TRBD1. The CDR3 extends over 15 amino acids. V lost 4 bases to trimming and J lost 3 bases; unmatched junction nucleotides: 5. The germline V gene encodes CDR1 SGHRS and CDR2 YFSETQ. CDR3 nucleotides: TGCGCCAGCAGCCCCGGGACAGGGGTGACAGATACGCAGTATTTT. Residues: CASSPGTGVTDTQYF.

The chain couples TRBV30 to TRBJ1-1, with D unclear. This CDR3 spans 13 amino acids. V lost 0 bases and J 5 bases, leaving 10 bases between the germline ends. Germline V CDR1 and CDR2: GTSNPN, SVGIG (reference sequence). CDR3 protein: CAWSVLGGTEAFF. The CDR3 DNA reads TGTGCCTGGAGTGTATTAGGAGGAACTGAAGCTTTCTTT.

The rearrangement uses TRBV25-1 and TRBJ2-2, with no clear D. V was pared by 4 bases and J by 0 bases, with 12 bases between. There are 16 residues in the CDR3. Germline V gene data show CDR1 as MGHDK and CDR2 as SYGVNS. The CDR3 coding sequence is TGTGCCAGCAGTGTGGACGGAATCGCGAACACCGGGGAGCTGTTTTTT. This codes for CASSVDGIANTGELFF.

The gene calls are TRBV19 and TRBJ1-2; possibly TRBD1 for D (5 bases). This CDR3 spans 13 amino acids. The germline V and J ends were trimmed by 8 bases and 5 bases, with 15 bases remaining between them. The germline CDR1 and CDR2 sequences are LNHDA and SQIVND (reference sequence). For the CDR3, the DNA is TGTGCCAGTCAGGCCGGGACCCTGTATGGCTACACCTTC. Translated, it gives CASQAGTLYGYTF.

This sequence joins TRBV4-1 and TRBJ2-1; TRBD2 matches at 9 bases. After removal of 4 bases from V and 4 bases from J, the junction contained 8 bases not matched to a gene. Germline values: CDR1 MGHRA, CDR2 YSYEKL. This CDR3 contains 16 residues. CDR3 sequence reads: CASSLWPTSGYNEQFF. For the CDR3, the DNA is TGCGCCAGCAGCCTTTGGCCGACTAGCGGTTACAATGAGCAGTTCTTC.

The chain carries TRBV29-1 and TRBJ2-7, with 8 positions matching TRBD2. Looked up from germline, CDR1 is SQVTM and CDR2 is ANQGSEA. V dropped 1 base and J dropped 2; count of bases not matched to a gene: 7. This CDR3 has 15 residues. The CDR3 region is CSVEGLGTRPYEQYF. The CDR3 DNA reads as TGCAGCGTTGAAGGGTTGGGGACTAGACCCTACGAGCAGTACTTC.

This clone was observed a few times. The CDR3 is CASSLRGGVDGYTF. The CDR3 DNA sequence: TGTGCCAGCAGCTTAAGAGGGGGAGTTGATGGCTACACCTTC. This chain uses TRBV7-9 with TRBJ1-2; weak D call: TRBD1 (6 bases). CDR1 is SEHNR, CDR2 FQNEAQ, per germline (reference sequence). V gave up 2 bases and J gave up 6 bases, with 13 bases separating them. The CDR3 totals 14 residues.